Below, 5 T cell receptor beta chains from the same sample are listed, as sequenced in a study of blood T cell repertoires in COVID-19. Sequencing was performed with immunoSEQ multiplex PCR; in TCRdb, only in-frame clones are kept and a portion is missing. Counted here are about 170,000 clones, 85% occurring once; the ten biggest clones make up about 3.5%. Sequenced: peripheral blood. These receptors came from a human donor with acute or convalescent COVID-19. The donor label of this sample is uncertain.

This rearrangement joins TRBV28 to TRBJ2-7, with 13 bases that match TRBD2. Per the germline V gene, CDR1 is MDHEN and CDR2 is SYDVKM. This CDR3 is built from 15 residues. Trimming took 4 bases from V and 1 from J; bases not matched to a gene: 1. CDR3 coding DNA: TGTGCCAGCAGTTCACTAGCGGGGGGGTCCTACGAGCAGTACTTC. Translating gives CASSSLAGGSYEQYF.

The gene calls are TRBV11-3 and TRBJ2-5; D is possibly TRBD1 (5 bases). The germline V gene encodes CDR1 SGHNT and CDR2 YENEEA. Trimming pared 1 base from V and 1 base from J, leaving 13 bases between. This CDR3 has 16 amino acids. CDR3 sequence (DNA): TGTGCCAGCAGCTTAGGTCTTGGGCAGGGCCAAGAGACCCAGTACTTC. It codes for CASSLGLGQGQETQYF.

The V call is TRBV28, the J call TRBJ1-1; 9 bases fit TRBD1. CDR1 is MDHEN, CDR2 SYDVKM, per germline. The CDR3 extends over 14 amino acids. With 8 bases clipped from V and 5 bases from J, the junction kept 9 bases outside the gene matches. The CDR3 spells CASSRDRVRTEAFF. The CDR3 bases are TGTGCCAGCTCCCGGGACAGGGTAAGAACTGAAGCTTTCTTT.

The V and J genes are TRBV5-5 and TRBJ1-6; 9 nucleotides line up with TRBD1. This CDR3 is built from 16 residues. The V gene's germline CDR1 is SGHKS and CDR2 YYEKEE (reference sequence). V lost 4 bases, J lost 8 bases, and 10 bases stayed unmatched. CDR3 protein: CASSRTTGGRDSPLHF. For the CDR3, the DNA is TGTGCCAGCAGCCGTACCACAGGGGGCAGGGATTCACCCCTCCACTTT.

This clone was observed at least ten times. This chain joins TRBV2 and TRBJ2-7; 10 bases are shared with TRBD1. The germline CDR1 and CDR2 sequences are SNHLY and FYNNEI. CDR3 length equals 15 residues. V was clipped by 5 bases and J by 3 bases; unmatched bases: 7. CDR3 in amino acids: CASSRDRGDFYEQYF. CDR3 coding DNA: TGTGCCAGCAGTCGGGACAGGGGAGACTTCTACGAGCAGTACTTC.